This TCR beta chain is from a study of blood T cell repertoires in COVID-19. Background on the study: Some COVID-19 samples were acute and others convalescent; all came from the United States, Italy and Spain.

Sequencing used immunoSEQ multiplex PCR; TCRdb keeps in-frame clones, though not all of them. The repertoire includes around 400,000 clones, 89% of them detected once, and about 1.2% sits in the top ten. Losses at the gene ends were 2 bases for V and 7 bases for J; bases not matched to a gene: 12. The CDR3 length is 19 residues. Germline CDR1 is SGHTA and CDR2 is FQGNSA. The TCR sequence derives from a man aged 35 to 55 with acute or convalescent COVID-19. The sample comprised peripheral blood. The chain carries TRBV7-2 and TRBJ2-4; 15 nucleotides align to TRBD2. The CDR3 region is CASSLNGLAGGPRGNIQYF. CDR3 coding DNA: TGTGCCAGCAGCTTAAACGGACTAGCGGGGGGGCCGAGGGGCAACATTCAGTACTTC.